This T cell receptor (beta chain) was captured by sequencing in a study of blood T cell repertoires in COVID-19. Study-level background: T cells, B-cell-depleted T cells, or PBMCs supplied cDNA or gDNA.

This CDR3 has 18 amino acids. Germline lookup yields CDR1 SGHDN and CDR2 FVKESK. Original methodology: Estimation of nucleated cell counts was performed using reference gene primer amplification. The method was immunoSEQ multiplex PCR; TCRdb's version includes in-frame clones alone and lacks a portion of them. V and J calls and clone size are copied from that table; D and trimming were computed from the DNA. Found here are some 150,000 clones, 87% of them singletons; the top ten hold roughly 3.9%. A note on this clone: One end of the junction fails to match germline, which may point to a read error.

The sequenced material came from peripheral blood. This sequence originates from a woman in her sixties or seventies who had recovered from COVID-19. The V gene is TRBV14, the J gene TRBJ2-7; 7 bases agree with TRBD1. Written as DNA, the CDR3 is TGTGTCAGCAGCCAAGTCGTGCTTAAAAGACAGGGATCCTACGAGCAGTACTTC. Protein sequence: CVSSQVVLKRQGSYEQYF. The full variable domain, with the rest looked up from reference TRBV14 and TRBJ2-7, is EAGVTQFPSHSVIEKGQTVTLRCDPISGHDNLYWYRRVMGKEIKFLLHFVKESKQDESGMPNNRFLAERTGGTYSTLKVQPAELEDSGVYFCVSSQVVLKRQGSYEQYFGPGTRLTVT.